This TCR beta chain is drawn from a study of blood T cell repertoires in COVID-19. Study-wide background: Acute and convalescent COVID-19 samples came from the United States, Italy and Spain. PBMCs, B-cell-depleted T cells, or T cells provided the cDNA or gDNA that made up the material.

Authors' analysis steps: Using reference gene primer amplification, nucleated cell counts were estimated. TCRdb's copy holds only in-frame clones and misses some; the assay was immunoSEQ multiplex PCR. V and J calls and clone size come straight from that table; D and trimming were deduced from the DNA. This table holds about 130,000 clones, roughly three quarters found once. The sequenced sample consisted of peripheral blood. The sequence came from a man older than 75 with acute or convalescent COVID-19.

The CDR3 is CASSQEPQTDTQYF. CDR3 nucleotide sequence: TGCGCCAGCAGCCAAGAACCACAGACAGATACGCAGTATTTT. The chain uses TRBV4-1 and TRBJ2-3; D gene unclear. The CDR3 length is 14 residues. V dropped 0 bases and J dropped 3 bases, with 7 bases sitting between them. Germline values: CDR1 MGHRA, CDR2 YSYEKL.